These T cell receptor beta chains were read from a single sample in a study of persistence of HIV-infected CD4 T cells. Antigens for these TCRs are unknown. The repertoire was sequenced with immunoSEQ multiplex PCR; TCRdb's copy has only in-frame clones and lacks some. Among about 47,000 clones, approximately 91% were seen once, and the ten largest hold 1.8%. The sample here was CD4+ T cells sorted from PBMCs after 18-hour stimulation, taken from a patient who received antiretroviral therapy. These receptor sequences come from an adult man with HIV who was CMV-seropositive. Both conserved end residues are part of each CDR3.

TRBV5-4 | CASSLESFGAGANVLTF
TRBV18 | CASSGDSNYGYTF
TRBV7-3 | CASSHSGQGKETQYF
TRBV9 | CASSGGTVNSGNTIYF
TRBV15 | CATSLDRYTGELFF
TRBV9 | CASSVEGGNVEQYF
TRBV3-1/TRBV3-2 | CASSQASSEQYF
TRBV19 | CASNVLGGRSNQPQHF
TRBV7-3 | CASSSDSNYGYTF
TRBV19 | CASPPRGQLNTEAFF
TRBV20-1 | CSASRGRVGLAKNIQYF
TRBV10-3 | CAISGDTENTIYF
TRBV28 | CASFDRDHQPQHF
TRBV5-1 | CASSLERLDRNTEAFF
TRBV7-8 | CASSLATEYGYTF
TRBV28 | CASSLWGADEQYF
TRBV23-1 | CASSQADLLGPPEQFF
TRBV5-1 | CASSSLTKQETQYF
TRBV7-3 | CASSLTGETSEAFF
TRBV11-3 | CASSRLAGGRNEQFF
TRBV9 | CASSVAGGDTDTQYF
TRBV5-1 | CASSPSLVYLGETQYF
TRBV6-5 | CASNRVHEQYF
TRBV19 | CASSAGQVNEKLFF